This T cell receptor beta chain stems from a study of blood T cells in healthy people across ages. This clonotype occurred once. Every donor contributed about 10 milliliters of peripheral blood by blood draw. Through a sample-barcoded 5' primer and a J-beta primer mix, a second PCR was run for roughly 6 to 11 cycles. In TCRdb, the 5' RACE reads were re-called with MiXCR into one record per CDR3 protein. The sample lists 850,000 or so distinct CDR3 sequences; 25% to 30% were seen once. Looked up from germline, CDR1 is SGHAT and CDR2 is FQNNGV. The CDR3 loop spans 14 amino acids. This sequence originates from a woman of 80 years or more in good health. The sample consisted of blood. The chain has TRBV11-2 and TRBJ2-4; weak D call: TRBD1 (6 bases). The J call may be in error: the DNA end matches TRBJ2-7 better. The CDR3 DNA is TGTGCCAGCAGACTCCGGGACATGACCTACGAGCAGTACTTC. This translates into CASRLRDMTYEQYF.